The 31 T cell receptor beta chains below all came from one sample that was sequenced in a study of control samples from healthy donors and cancer patients. Assay: immunoSEQ multiplex PCR; the TCRdb copy retains only in-frame clones and omits some. The repertoire has 150,000 or so clones, roughly 93% of them found once; the top ten carry more than 4.5%. Sequenced sample: blood. The receptor source for this set is a young man in good health.

DNA for the CDR3: TGTGCCAGCAGCGGGGGAGAATGGGACAGGGGGTACAATGAGCAGTTCTTC. It codes for CASSGGEWDRGYNEQFF. The chain uses TRBV11-3 and TRBJ2-1; 11 nucleotides align to TRBD1. CDR3 length: 17 amino acids. The germline V gene has CDR1 SGHNT and CDR2 YENEEA. V trimming: 5 bases; J trimming: 4 bases; junction bases outside the gene matches: 10.

The chain joins TRBV7-9 to TRBJ1-1; D might be TRBD1 (5 bases). The CDR3 is 13 amino acids. Trimming pared 5 bases from V and 0 bases from J, leaving 7 bases between. CDR1 is SEHNR and CDR2 is FQNEAQ in the germline V gene (reference sequence). The CDR3 coding sequence is TGTGCCAGCAGCCGGGGGATGAACACTGAAGCTTTCTTT. Protein product: CASSRGMNTEAFF.

The rearrangement uses TRBV5-8 and TRBJ2-5; perhaps TRBD2 as D (6 bases). V lost 4 bases, J lost 2 bases, and 15 bases lay in between. The germline gives CDR1 SGHTS, CDR2 YDEGEE. The CDR3 loop spans 15 amino acids. The CDR3 nucleotides read TGTGCCAGCAGCCTGTACGGGGGAAGGCAAGAGACCCAGTACTTC. Translated: CASSLYGGRQETQYF.

This clone was observed once. This chain connects TRBV13 to TRBJ1-2; no definite D call. The germline gives CDR1 PRHDT, CDR2 FYEKMQ (reference sequence). The CDR3 length is 13 residues. The V and J ends lost 1 base and 4 bases respectively, with 7 bases between them. The CDR3: CASSLADAYGYTF. The CDR3 region has the DNA TGTGCCAGCAGCTTAGCGGACGCCTATGGCTACACCTTC.

As for this clone: No DNA is shown, since the ends of the CDR3 on it are uncertain; the CDR3 is the one TCRdb lists. The J gene is TRBJ2-7, the V gene TRBV28; the D call TRBD2 from the table was never checked on the DNA. Germline V gives CDR1 MDHEN, CDR2 SYDVKM. The CDR3 region is 12 residues in length, termini included. The CDR3 region is CASSSSGREQYF.

V gene TRBV6-2 or TRBV6-3 combines with J gene TRBJ2-1, with D tentatively TRBD2 (5 bases). Trimming took off 2 bases at V and 10 bases at J, with 15 bases between the two ends. CDR3 length equals 14 residues. From germline, CDR1 is MNHEY and CDR2 SVGEGT. The CDR3 coding sequence is TGTGCCAGCAGTTACCGGACTTCATCCGGAGAGCAGTTCTTC. This codes for CASSYRTSSGEQFF.

V usage is TRBV2 and J usage is TRBJ2-5, with D hard to call. Germline lookup yields CDR1 SNHLY and CDR2 FYNNEI. This CDR3 spans 11 amino acids. Trimming cost V 4 bases and J 5 bases, with 5 bases left between them. CDR3 protein: CASSVWETQYF. CDR3 bases: TGTGCCAGCAGTGTATGGGAGACCCAGTACTTC.

DNA for the CDR3: TGTGCCAGCAGCTTGGACCAGGGGGCTTACAATGAGCAGTTCTTC. This sequence encodes CASSLDQGAYNEQFF. This chain joins TRBV5-4 and TRBJ2-1; 8 bases are a match to TRBD1. The ends lost 0 bases at V and 4 bases at J; junction bases unmatched: 3. The CDR3 length is 15 residues. Germline values: CDR1 SGHNT, CDR2 YYREEE (reference sequence).

This chain links TRBV7-9 with TRBJ2-4; TRBD2 aligns across 13 bases. The CDR3 sequence is 18 residues long. CDR1 and CDR2 (germline): SEHNR, FQNEAQ (reference sequence). Losses at the gene ends were 3 bases for V and 0 bases for J; bases not matched to a gene: 5. The CDR3 is CASSFGTSGKEAKNIQYF. The CDR3 nucleotides are TGTGCCAGCAGCTTCGGGACTAGCGGGAAGGAAGCCAAAAACATTCAGTACTTC.

For the CDR3, the DNA is TGTGCCAGCAGTGAAGTCAGGGGTGAAGACGGCTACACCTTC. Translating gives CASSEVRGEDGYTF. This chain uses TRBV6-1 with TRBJ1-2; TRBD1 is a possible D gene (6 bases). Trimming took 1 base from V and 8 from J, leaving 14 bases between them. Germline V gene data show CDR1 as MNHNS and CDR2 as SASEGT. CDR3 size: 14 residues.

This chain links TRBV2 with TRBJ2-2; no clear D. Trimming shortened V by 4 bases and J by 4 bases, and 10 bases separated the two germline ends. Germline V lookup: CDR1 SNHLY, CDR2 FYNNEI. The CDR3 length is 14 residues. For the CDR3, the DNA is TGTGCCAGCAGTGCTCTGATACCCACCGGGGAGCTGTTTTTT. As protein: CASSALIPTGELFF.

Comments on this clone: This sample also contains other DNA sequences that code for the same CDR3. The chain recombines TRBV7-8 with TRBJ1-5; TRBD1 might be the D (5 bases). The CDR3 is made up of 15 amino acids. The V and J ends lost 0 bases and 2 bases respectively, with 8 bases between them. From germline, CDR1 is SGHVS and CDR2 FQNEAQ. The CDR3 DNA sequence: TGTGCCAGCAGCTTAGCGGGGCAGGGCAATCAGCCCCAGCATTTT. Encoded protein: CASSLAGQGNQPQHF. Full variable domain (outside the CDR3, taken from reference TRBV7-8 and TRBJ1-5): GAGVSQSPRYKVAKRGQDVALRCDPISGHVSLFWYQQALGQGPEFLTYFQNEAQLDKSGLPSDRFFAERPEGSVSTLKIQRTQQEDSAVYLCASSLAGQGNQPQHFGDGTRLSIL.

The chain has TRBV15 and TRBJ1-6, with D unclear. V was cut by 3 bases and J by 8 bases, with 14 bases left in between. CDR1 is LNHNV and CDR2 is YYDKDF in the germline V gene (reference sequence). This CDR3 contains 15 residues. CDR3 protein: CATSSGPITDSPLHF. CDR3 nucleotide sequence: TGTGCCACCAGCAGTGGACCCATTACCGATTCACCCCTCCACTTT.

The chain is built from TRBV28 and TRBJ1-1; 7 positions match TRBD1. The CDR3 has 15 residues. Germline V gene data show CDR1 as MDHEN and CDR2 as SYDVKM. After removal of 5 bases from V and 5 bases from J, the junction contained 11 bases not matched to a gene. CDR3 DNA sequence: TGTGCCAGCAGTCGACAGGGCCCAGCGGGGACTGAAGCTTTCTTT. Translating gives CASSRQGPAGTEAFF. The variable domain in full, completed from reference TRBV28 and TRBJ1-1, reads DVKVTQSSRYLVKRTGEKVFLECVQDMDHENMFWYRQDPGLGLRLIYFSYDVKMKEKGDIPEGYSVSREKKERFSLILESASTNQTSMYLCASSRQGPAGTEAFFGQGTRLTVV.

The chain links TRBV27 to TRBJ2-7; D unresolved. The ends were cut back, 7 bases at V and 5 bases at J, with 15 bases in the middle. The CDR3 is made up of 13 amino acids. Germline V gene sequence: CDR1 MNHEY, CDR2 SMNVEV (reference sequence). CDR3: CASKGPAPNEQYF. CDR3 DNA: TGTGCCAGCAAAGGGCCCGCCCCGAACGAGCAGTACTTC.

V is TRBV7-3 and J is TRBJ2-1, with D perhaps TRBD1 or TRBD2 (5 bases each). Germline V gene data show CDR1 as SGHTA and CDR2 as FQGTGA. The V end lost 0 bases, the J end lost 9 bases, and 12 bases lay between the germline ends. The CDR3 has 14 residues. This chain's CDR3 is CASSLTTSGAEQFF. DNA for the CDR3: TGTGCCAGCAGCTTAACGACGTCCGGGGCTGAGCAGTTCTTC.

The genes are TRBV24-1 and TRBJ2-7; possibly TRBD1 or TRBD2 for D (5 bases each). The CDR3 contains 13 residues. Germline V gene lookup returns CDR1 KGHDR and CDR2 SFDVKD. Trimming left V 3 bases short and J 5 bases short, with 10 bases between. This CDR3 is CATSDPGRDEQYF. CDR3 nucleotide sequence: TGTGCCACCAGTGATCCGGGACGGGACGAGCAGTACTTC.

V gene TRBV5-6 combines with J gene TRBJ2-4; 14 positions agree with TRBD2. Germline V CDR1 and CDR2: SGHDT, YYEEEE. The V segment lost 4 bases and the J segment 8 bases; nucleotides outside the gene matches: 8. This CDR3 has 16 amino acids. The CDR3 sequence: CASSRQGTSGSYIQYF. CDR3 nucleotide sequence: TGTGCCAGCAGCCGCCAGGGGACTAGCGGGAGTTACATTCAGTACTTC.

V gene TRBV7-2 combines with J gene TRBJ1-2; a possible D gene is TRBD1 (5 bases). Trimming stripped 3 bases from V and 4 bases from J, with 12 bases between. Germline CDR1 SGHTA, CDR2 FQGNSA. This CDR3 region has 14 residues. DNA for the CDR3: TGTGCCAGCAGCTTTCTCAGGCAGGGCTATGGCTACACCTTC. Amino acid sequence: CASSFLRQGYGYTF.

In its sample, this clone ranks as medium-sized. The genes are TRBV7-9 and TRBJ1-1; no clear D. The germline V and J ends were trimmed by 2 bases and 2 bases, with 12 bases remaining between them. The CDR3 totals 15 residues. Per germline, CDR1 SEHNR and CDR2 FQNEAQ (reference sequence). CDR3 sequence (DNA): TGTGCCAGCAGCTTAATTTCTGGGGTTAACACTGAAGCTTTCTTT. Translation: CASSLISGVNTEAFF. Together with reference TRBV7-9 and TRBJ1-1, the CDR3 gives the full variable domain: DTGVSQNPRHKITKRGQNVTFRCDPISEHNRLYWYRQTLGQGPEFLTYFQNEAQLEKSRLLSDRFSAERPKGSFSTLEIQRTEQGDSAMYLCASSLISGVNTEAFFGQGTRLTVV.

The genes are TRBV7-2 and TRBJ2-3; D uncertain. The CDR3 is made up of 14 amino acids. Germline lookup yields CDR1 SGHTA and CDR2 FQGNSA. Trimming removed 1 base at V and 4 bases at J, with 9 bases between. The CDR3 DNA reads TGTGCCAGCAGCTTAGAAGTCGGATCAGATACGCAGTATTTT. It specifies CASSLEVGSDTQYF. Using reference TRBV7-2 and TRBJ2-3 for the parts outside the CDR3, the full variable domain is GAGVSQSPSNKVTEKGKDVELRCDPISGHTALYWYRQSLGQGLEFLIYFQGNSAPDKSGLPSDRFSAERTGGSVSTLTIQRTQQEDSAVYLCASSLEVGSDTQYFGPGTRLTVL.

This chain uses TRBV5-5 with TRBJ2-6; 7 nucleotides match TRBD1. This CDR3 spans 15 amino acids. Germline trimming cut 6 bases from V and 2 bases from J; bases unmatched to any gene: 5. The germline gives CDR1 SGHKS, CDR2 YYEKEE (reference sequence). The CDR3 spells CASTRQGTGANVLTF. DNA for the CDR3: TGTGCCAGCACCAGACAGGGTACTGGGGCCAACGTCCTGACTTTC.

The chain uses TRBV5-4 and TRBJ2-1; D may be TRBD1 or TRBD2 (5 bases each). In germline, CDR1 is SGHNT, CDR2 YYREEE (reference sequence). The CDR3 is made up of 14 amino acids. The V end was cut by 5 bases, the J end by 0 bases, with 9 bases between. The CDR3 is CASRGTDSYNEQFF. The CDR3 DNA sequence: TGTGCCAGCAGGGGGACCGACTCCTACAATGAGCAGTTCTTC.

The chain combines TRBV18 with TRBJ1-4, with D hard to call. In germline, CDR1 is KGHSH, CDR2 LQKENI. The CDR3 runs 13 residues. Trimming took off 2 bases at V and 5 bases at J, with 6 bases between the two ends. In nucleotides, the CDR3 is TGTGCCAGCTCACCAGGAGGGAATGAAAAACTGTTTTTT. Protein product: CASSPGGNEKLFF.

The V gene is TRBV6-5, the J gene TRBJ1-1; the D gene is possibly TRBD1 (6 bases). The V end lost 5 bases, the J end lost 3 bases, and 10 bases lay between the germline ends. The CDR3 is 13 amino acids. Looked up from germline, CDR1 is MNHEY and CDR2 is SVGAGI. CDR3 sequence: CASSLRQDTEAFF. The CDR3 DNA reads TGTGCCAGCAGTCTACGACAGGACACTGAAGCTTTCTTT.

This chain joins TRBV6-2 or TRBV6-3 and TRBJ2-7; D remains ambiguous. CDR1 is MNHEY and CDR2 is SVGEGT in the germline V gene. CDR3 length: 14 amino acids. V lost 0 bases, J lost 3 bases, and 9 bases lay in between. As DNA, the CDR3 is TGTGCCAGCAGTTACTCGAAGCACTACTACGAGCAGTACTTC. It is translated as CASSYSKHYYEQYF.

This sequence joins TRBV7-9 and TRBJ1-1, with unresolved D. The ends were cut back, 4 bases at V and 6 bases at J, with 15 bases in the middle. The germline gives CDR1 SEHNR, CDR2 FQNEAQ (reference sequence). The CDR3 loop spans 14 amino acids. The CDR3 here is CASSSTSEGPEAFF. As DNA, the CDR3 is TGTGCCAGCAGCTCTACCTCAGAGGGCCCTGAAGCTTTCTTT.

The chain couples TRBV13 to TRBJ2-3, with 9 bases aligning to TRBD2. V lost 2 bases to trimming and J lost 3 bases; unmatched junction nucleotides: 9. The CDR3 is 17 amino acids. Germline assignment: CDR1 PRHDT and CDR2 FYEKMQ (reference sequence). Here the CDR3 reads CASSLLSGLAGTDTQYF. Written as DNA, the CDR3 is TGTGCCAGCAGCTTACTCTCAGGGCTAGCGGGAACAGATACGCAGTATTTT.

The V call is TRBV29-1, the J call TRBJ1-4; D perhaps matches TRBD1 (5 bases). With 4 bases removed from V and 5 bases from J, the gap between germline ends came to 14 bases. The CDR3 is 14 amino acids. Germline V lookup: CDR1 SQVTM, CDR2 ANQGSEA. This CDR3 reads CSVGGGRQNEKLFF. For the CDR3, the DNA is TGCAGCGTTGGGGGGGGACGGCAGAATGAAAAACTGTTTTTT.

The rearrangement links TRBV5-4 to TRBJ2-1, with a possible D match to TRBD1 (5 bases). CDR3 length: 16 amino acids. The V end lost 0 bases, the J end lost 0 bases, and 10 bases lay between the germline ends. CDR1 is SGHNT and CDR2 is YYREEE in the germline V gene (reference sequence). CDR3 nucleotide sequence: TGTGCCAGCAGCTTGGAGCGACAGAGCTCCTACAATGAGCAGTTCTTC. It yields the protein CASSLERQSSYNEQFF.

The chain links TRBV2 to TRBJ2-5, with unresolved D. CDR1 and CDR2 from the germline V gene are SNHLY and FYNNEI. This CDR3 is 15 amino acids long. V was trimmed by 3 bases and J by 2 bases, leaving 13 bases between them. CDR3 in amino acids: CASSDLDGRQETQYF. CDR3 nucleotide sequence: TGTGCCAGCAGTGACCTGGACGGTCGACAAGAGACCCAGTACTTC. Looking up the rest from reference TRBV2 and TRBJ2-5 gives the full variable domain: EPEVTQTPSHQVTQMGQEVILRCVPISNHLYFYWYRQILGQKVEFLVSFYNNEISEKSEIFDDQFSVERPDGSNFTLKIRSTKLEDSAMYFCASSDLDGRQETQYFGPGTRLLVL.